Following are 24 T cell receptor beta chains from one sample sequenced in a study of cytomegalovirus exposure and HLA in healthy donors. The PCR ran on 60 Vbeta and 13 Jbeta primers. The data were produced by immunoSEQ multiplex PCR, yet TCRdb's version contains in-frame clones alone and is incomplete. The sample lists roughly 100,000 clones, roughly three quarters occurring once. Sequenced: PBMCs. These receptor sequences come from a male donor in good health and CMV-seropositive.

The chain uses TRBV30 and TRBJ2-7; 7 positions agree with TRBD2. The ends lost 6 bases at V and 3 bases at J; junction bases unmatched: 2. The CDR3 loop spans 11 amino acids. Germline V CDR1 and CDR2: GTSNPN, SVGIG (reference sequence). The CDR3 loop reads CACAGDYEQYF. The CDR3 bases are TGTGCCTGCGCGGGGGACTACGAGCAGTACTTC.

The chain combines TRBV4-3 with TRBJ1-4, with D perhaps TRBD1 (5 bases). With 0 bases removed from V and 7 bases from J, the gap between germline ends came to 12 bases. Germline-derived CDR1 and CDR2 are LGHNA and YSLEER. The CDR3 is made up of 15 amino acids. The CDR3 region has the DNA TGCGCCAGCAGCCAAGATGGGCAGGGAGGTGAAAAACTGTTTTTT. Encoded protein: CASSQDGQGGEKLFF.

In this sample, this clone turned up a few times. The chain is built from TRBV19 and TRBJ1-1; D is unclear. The V end lost 4 bases, the J end lost 3 bases, and 12 bases lay between the germline ends. Per the germline V gene, CDR1 is LNHDA and CDR2 is SQIVND (reference sequence). This CDR3 is 14 amino acids long. The CDR3 region is CASSSPGKDTEAFF. Here the CDR3 DNA reads TGTGCCAGTAGTAGCCCGGGGAAGGACACTGAAGCTTTCTTT.

This clone was picked up a small number of times. The chain has TRBV6-6 and TRBJ2-7; TRBD1 matches 10 bases. This CDR3 spans 14 amino acids. CDR1 is MNHNY and CDR2 is SVGAGI in the germline V gene (reference sequence). The V gene end was trimmed by 2 bases and the J gene end by 6 bases; junction bases not matched to a gene: 4. CDR3 residues: CASSYGTGVVEQYF. Here the CDR3 DNA reads TGTGCCAGCAGTTACGGGACAGGGGTGGTCGAGCAGTACTTC.

This rearrangement joins TRBV7-3 to TRBJ2-3, with 7 bases fitting TRBD2. J was trimmed by 8 bases and V by 1 base; bases with no gene match: 3. There are 13 residues in the CDR3. The germline CDR1 and CDR2 sequences are SGHTA and FQGTGA. Written as DNA, the CDR3 is TGTGCCAGCAGCTTAATTGGCGGGGGTACGCAGTATTTT. Translation gives CASSLIGGGTQYF.

This clone was observed once. The rearrangement uses TRBV7-2 and TRBJ2-7, with 8 bases that match TRBD1. Germline V gene sequence: CDR1 SGHTA, CDR2 FQGNSA. The trim removed 2 bases at V and 6 bases at J, leaving 15 bases unmatched. The CDR3 covers 17 residues. CDR3 sequence (DNA): TGTGCCAGCAGCTTATCCCGCGCAGGGGGCTTGATGGGCGAGCAGTACTTC. As protein: CASSLSRAGGLMGEQYF.

In this sample, this clone turned up once. The chain joins TRBV6-4 to TRBJ2-1, with 11 positions matching TRBD2. The V gene end was trimmed by 2 bases and the J gene end by 7 bases; junction bases not matched to a gene: 10. CDR1 and CDR2 from the germline V gene are MRHNA and SNTAGT. The length of the CDR3 is 17 residues. This CDR3 is CASSDGILAGGSNEQFF. CDR3 DNA: TGTGCCAGCAGTGACGGAATTCTAGCGGGAGGATCGAATGAGCAGTTCTTC.

This clone appeared once. The chain has TRBV5-8 and TRBJ2-3; D possibly corresponds to TRBD1 (6 bases). Germline V gives CDR1 SGHTS, CDR2 YDEGEE. The length of the CDR3 is 14 residues. V lost 4 bases to trimming and J lost 0 bases, with 9 bases between them. The CDR3 nucleotides are TGTGCCAGCAGCACGACAGGAAGCACAGATACGCAGTATTTT. Protein sequence: CASSTTGSTDTQYF.

This clone showed up just a few times. The chain couples TRBV27 to TRBJ1-2, with 8 bases matching TRBD1. CDR1 and CDR2 (germline): MNHEY, SMNVEV (reference sequence). The CDR3 is 14 residues long. V lost 2 bases, J lost 2 bases, and 1 base stayed unmatched. Here the CDR3 reads CASSLAGGNYGYTF. CDR3 DNA sequence: TGTGCCAGCAGTTTAGCAGGGGGCAACTATGGCTACACCTTC.

The gene calls are TRBV7-6 and TRBJ2-3; 8 positions match TRBD1. Trimming at V came to 0 bases and at J to 3 bases, leaving 5 bases not matched to a gene. Germline V lookup: CDR1 SGHVS, CDR2 FNYEAQ. The CDR3 consists of 16 residues. CDR3 coding DNA: TGTGCCAGCAGCTTAGCGGACAGGGTCGGAACAGATACGCAGTATTTT. It specifies CASSLADRVGTDTQYF.

V usage is TRBV18 and J usage is TRBJ2-5; 11 bases are shared with TRBD2. Trimming removed 2 bases from V and 5 bases from J; junction bases left unmatched: 7. This CDR3 spans 16 amino acids. Germline V lookup: CDR1 KGHSH, CDR2 LQKENI. CDR3 residues: CASSPGSSGRTETQYF. CDR3 DNA: TGTGCCAGCTCACCAGGTTCTAGCGGGAGGACGGAGACCCAGTACTTC.

This chain links TRBV4-3 with TRBJ2-5, with D possibly matching TRBD2 (6 bases). The end of the DNA is better explained by TRBJ2-7, so the J call may be wrong. The germline gives CDR1 LGHNA, CDR2 YSLEER. The CDR3 contains 15 residues. CDR3 protein: CASSRDSISSYEQYF. The CDR3 bases are TGCGCCAGCAGCCGGGACTCTATCAGCTCCTACGAGCAGTACTTC.

The gene calls are TRBV6-1 and TRBJ1-5; 10 bases line up with TRBD1. Germline V CDR1 and CDR2: MNHNS, SASEGT. The V and J ends lost 3 bases and 2 bases, in that order; junction bases with no gene match: 10. The CDR3 is 18 amino acids. The CDR3 nucleotides read TGTGCCAGCAGTGACCGGGACAGGGGCACGGGTGGCAATCAGCCCCAGCATTTT. It specifies CASSDRDRGTGGNQPQHF.

The chain uses TRBV7-8 and TRBJ2-2; 8 bases are shared with TRBD2. V shed 6 bases and J 4 bases; nucleotides not matched to a gene: 10. The CDR3 covers 16 residues. Germline V gives CDR1 SGHVS, CDR2 FQNEAQ. Here the CDR3 reads CASRPTVSGITGELFF. Written as DNA, the CDR3 is TGTGCCAGCAGACCGACGGTTAGCGGGATCACCGGGGAGCTGTTTTTT.

The V gene is TRBV5-1, the J gene TRBJ1-6; TRBD1 agrees at 7 bases. V was clipped by 3 bases and J by 5 bases; unmatched bases: 5. CDR1 SGHRS and CDR2 YFSETQ come from the germline V gene. This CDR3 is 15 amino acids long. Written as DNA, the CDR3 is TGCGCCAGCAGCTCGGGACAGATAAATAATTCACCCCTCCACTTT. It codes for CASSSGQINNSPLHF.

The chain is built from TRBV28 and TRBJ2-7, with D unresolved. The V and J ends lost 8 bases and 5 bases respectively, with 16 bases between them. Germline CDR1 reads MDHEN; CDR2 reads SYDVKM. This CDR3 is 13 amino acids long. The CDR3 DNA follows: TGTGCCAGCCAAGTGAGGAGCACGGACGAGCAGTACTTC. It translates to CASQVRSTDEQYF.

In DNA, the CDR3 is TGTGCCAGCAGCCAAGTGGATGCAGGGCGAGACGAGCAGTACTTC. The encoded protein is CASSQVDAGRDEQYF. This chain uses TRBV14 with TRBJ2-5; maybe TRBD1 (5 bases). The J call may not be correct, given that the DNA end is closer to TRBJ2-7. The V gene's germline CDR1 is SGHDN and CDR2 FVKESK. The CDR3 covers 15 residues.

The chain is built from TRBV6-6 and TRBJ1-4, with 10 bases that match TRBD1. Trimming took 6 bases from V and 7 from J; bases not matched to a gene: 5. The V gene's germline CDR1 is MNHNY and CDR2 SVGAGI (reference sequence). The CDR3 loop spans 14 amino acids. The CDR3 nucleotides are TGTGCCAGCAGCCGGGGACAGGGGAGTGAAAAACTGTTTTTT. Its protein product is CASSRGQGSEKLFF.

The chain uses TRBV19 and TRBJ2-2; maybe TRBD2 (5 bases). Germline V gene lookup returns CDR1 LNHDA and CDR2 SQIVND (reference sequence). Between the trimmed V and J ends, which lost 3 bases and 1 base, there was a span of 9 bases. This CDR3 is 15 amino acids long. CDR3 coding DNA: TGTGCCAGTAGTATCTTGCGGGTGAACACCGGGGAGCTGTTTTTT. Encoded protein: CASSILRVNTGELFF.

In this sample, this clone turned up once. The genes are TRBV7-3 and TRBJ2-1, with a possible D match to TRBD2 (5 bases). The CDR3 totals 12 residues. V was shortened by 5 bases and J by 8 bases, with 10 bases between the two germline ends. CDR1 SGHTA and CDR2 FQGTGA come from the germline V gene. CDR3 region: CASSRYGDEQFF. The CDR3 region has the DNA TGTGCCAGCAGCCGATACGGGGATGAGCAGTTCTTC.

This chain uses TRBV11-3 with TRBJ2-1, with TRBD2 matching 12 bases. CDR1 is SGHNT and CDR2 is YENEEA in the germline V gene. CDR3 length: 15 residues. The junction had 5 bases not matched to a gene; V was cut back by 3 bases and J by 8 bases. The CDR3 region has the DNA TGTGCCAGCAGCTTCCTAGCGGGAGGGCCGGATGAGCAGTTCTTC. Its translation is CASSFLAGGPDEQFF.

The chain employs TRBV6-1 and TRBJ2-1; 8 bases align to TRBD2. The germline CDR1 and CDR2 sequences are MNHNS and SASEGT. The V gene end was trimmed by 7 bases and the J gene end by 2 bases; junction bases not matched to a gene: 4. This CDR3 is built from 14 residues. The CDR3 DNA reads as TGTGCCAGCAACAGCGGGAGTACCTACAATGAGCAGTTCTTC. Residues: CASNSGSTYNEQFF.

The chain employs TRBV29-1 and TRBJ2-1; possible D gene TRBD2, 5 bases. From germline, CDR1 is SQVTM and CDR2 ANQGSEA. Between the trimmed V and J ends, which lost 4 bases and 7 bases, there was a span of 11 bases. This CDR3 is 12 amino acids long. The CDR3 region has the DNA TGCAGCGTTGGCTGGGAGTGGAATGAGCAGTTCTTC. Amino acid sequence: CSVGWEWNEQFF.

The chain has TRBV2 and TRBJ2-1; 9 nucleotides agree with TRBD1. The trim removed 6 bases at V and 6 bases at J, leaving 3 bases unmatched. CDR1 and CDR2 (germline): SNHLY, FYNNEI. This CDR3 has 13 residues. The CDR3 DNA sequence: TGTGCCAGCAGGAGGGACAGGGCCAATGAGCAGTTCTTC. It encodes CASRRDRANEQFF.